This TCR beta chain comes out of a study of blood T cells in healthy people across ages. Notes on the study in general: There were more naive CD4+ cells and higher diversity in long-lived donors than in aged donors. Per million T cells, the diversity of TCR beta decreased roughly linearly as age advanced.

With 7 bases removed from V and 2 bases from J, the gap between germline ends came to 14 bases. There are 14 residues in the CDR3. Germline CDR1 reads MGHDK; CDR2 reads SYGVNS. This clonotype turned up a few times. Its target is not known. Primed by a sample-barcoded 5' primer and a J-beta primer mix, a second PCR proceeded for roughly 7 to 12 cycles. Researchers report that a template-switch adaptor with 12 random nucleotides tagged each cDNA molecule. Via MiXCR, TCRdb re-called the 5' RACE reads, giving one row per CDR3 protein. Among roughly 800,000 distinct CDR3 sequences listed, under 40% were seen once.

The sample consisted of blood. The chain combines TRBV25-1 with TRBJ1-2, with D possibly being TRBD1 (6 bases). The sequence was obtained from a young man in good health. CDR3 nucleotides: TGTGCCAGCAACCAGGGGAATGACAACTATGGCTACACCTTC. The encoded protein is CASNQGNDNYGYTF.